This T cell receptor beta chain emerged from a study of T cell responses to AZD1222 COVID-19 vaccine. Trimming pared 1 base from V and 6 bases from J, leaving 10 bases between. The CDR3 sequence is 13 residues long. The germline gives CDR1 SGHTA, CDR2 FQGNSA. The repertoire was sequenced with immunoSEQ multiplex PCR; TCRdb's copy has only in-frame clones and lacks some. The sample holds around 140,000 clones; 80% to 95% are singletons and the top ten take approximately 2%. Comments on this clone: Its cognate antigen is unknown.

Some second doses came at about 4 weeks and others at about 12 weeks; these were pooled. Study-wide points: A mostly white British donor set with more females was recruited, and clonal diversity was possibly underestimated. Recipients of two AZD1222 doses showed rising Spike-specific TCR breadth and depth. Only 5 or 6 individuals given AZD1222 were seropositive at baseline.

The source of this sequence is an adult who received the AZD1222 COVID-19 vaccine. The sample here was peripheral blood, taken 28 days after the second AZD1222 dose. V is TRBV7-2 and J is TRBJ2-7; D could derive from TRBD1 or TRBD2 (6 bases each). The CDR3 sequence is CASSLVGGREQYV. The CDR3 DNA sequence: TGTGCCAGCAGCTTAGTAGGGGGGCGCGAGCAGTACGTC.